This TCR beta chain was identified during a study of control samples from healthy donors and cancer patients. Sequenced by immunoSEQ multiplex PCR; TCRdb stores in-frame clones only, minus some. The sample records about 17,000 clones, about 89% being singletons. Trimming removed 7 bases at V and 3 bases at J, with 10 bases between. The CDR3 extends over 12 amino acids. CDR1 is MNHEY and CDR2 is SVGAGI in the germline V gene. This clonotype was sampled from a man in his 60s with head and neck cancer. The chain joins TRBV6-5 to TRBJ2-7, with D unresolved. Sequencing used PBMCs. For the CDR3, the DNA is TGTGCCAGCATGAGCTCGGTCTACGAGCAGTACTTC. It codes for CASMSSVYEQYF.